This T cell receptor (beta chain) was recorded in a study of blood T cell repertoires in COVID-19. Method: immunoSEQ multiplex PCR; TCRdb's copy keeps in-frame clones and lacks some. The sample lists around 260,000 clones, around 87% seen once, with about 5.2% in the top ten. The sample consisted of peripheral blood. This TCR derives from a woman in her sixties or seventies with COVID-19, enrolled during active disease.

The CDR3 DNA follows: TGTGCCAGTAGTATCCCAGGGTTCGGGGGTCGTCAGCCCCAGCATTTT. Its translation: CASSIPGFGGRQPQHF. The chain uses TRBV19 and TRBJ1-5, with D tentatively TRBD1 (5 bases). Trimming took 3 bases from V and 6 from J, leaving 18 bases between them. The CDR3 totals 16 residues. CDR1 LNHDA and CDR2 SQIVND come from the germline V gene (reference sequence).